The clone carrying this T cell receptor (beta chain) was counted a few times. The antigen remains undetermined. The use of a sample-barcoded 5' primer and a J-beta primer mix characterized a second PCR of roughly 6 to 11 cycles. From the 5' RACE reads, TCRdb called clonotypes with MiXCR, one entry per CDR3 protein. This table has 800,000 to 950,000 distinct CDR3 sequences, almost 30% appearing once. Every sample had a minimum of 7 million PBMCs isolated. The data were obtained in a study of blood T cells in healthy people across ages. Whole-study findings and limits: As age increased, TCR beta diversity per million T cells fell in a roughly linear fashion.

The CDR3 is 15 residues long. The germline gives CDR1 SGHTA, CDR2 FQGNSA. Trimming pared 2 bases from V and 6 bases from J, leaving 13 bases between. The sample was also linked to a second study, of T cells of mothers and their children. That paper notes: The M1S primer of the second PCR added sample barcodes and 2-4 random nucleotides.

The chain uses TRBV7-2 and TRBJ2-2; D is unresolved. The clonotype originates from a woman in her 40s in good health. The material sequenced was blood. CDR3 in amino acids: CASSLKGLYAGELFF. DNA of the CDR3: TGTGCCAGCAGCTTAAAGGGCTTGTACGCCGGGGAGCTGTTTTTT.